The rows below give T cell receptor beta chains drawn from one sample of a study of T-cell memory formation after mild COVID-19. MiXCR, run by TCRdb on the 5' RACE reads, gives a single entry per CDR3 protein. The sample lists fewer than 450,000 distinct CDR3 sequences, approximately 24% occurring once. The specimen was PBMCs or a T cell subset sorted from them (not recorded which). The receptors were gathered from an adult woman who had mild COVID-19 (a few samples of this study predate the infection). Cell type and time point are not known. Each CDR3 is given with its conserved first and last residue. The D gene is left open where the match is weak. Size is omitted from some rows. Given values are once, few, many or a class for expanded clones.

abundance	d_gene	v_gene	j_gene	CDR3nt	CDR3aa
NA	TRBD1	TRBV5-4	TRBJ2-5	TGTGCCAGCAGCCCTGGACAGGATGGGACCCAGTACTTC	CASSPGQDGTQYF
few	TRBD1	TRBV7-3	TRBJ2-3	TGTGCCAGCAGCTCACAGACAGGGGGGCGAGATACGCAGTATTTT	CASSSQTGGRDTQYF
NA	TRBD1	TRBV7-9	TRBJ2-1	TGTGCCAGCAGCTTAGAGGACAGGTCTAATGAGCAGTTCTTC	CASSLEDRSNEQFF
NA	TRBD1	TRBV12-3/TRBV12-4	TRBJ1-1	TGTGCCAGCACCGGGACAGCCCTTGAAGCTTTCTTT	CASTGTALEAFF
few	NA	TRBV9	TRBJ2-1	TGTGCCAGCAGCGTAGTACAGTTCAACAATGAGCAGTTCTTC	CASSVVQFNNEQFF
NA	NA	TRBV7-9	TRBJ1-1	TGTGCCAGCAGCTGGGACGGGGGATACGACACTGAAGCTTTCTTT	CASSWDGGYDTEAFF
NA	NA	TRBV12-3/TRBV12-4	TRBJ2-1	TGTGCCAGCAGTTCGGACTGGGACTACAATGAGCAGTTCTTC	CASSSDWDYNEQFF
many	TRBD2	TRBV29-1	TRBJ2-3	TGCAGCGTTGTGTCCTTAGCGGGAGGGCTCCTGCAGTATTTT	CSVVSLAGGLLQYF
few	NA	TRBV18	TRBJ1-1	TGTGCCAGCTTCCGGATGTTTTCGGGCACTGAAGCTTTCTTT	CASFRMFSGTEAFF
few	NA	TRBV24-1	TRBJ2-1	TGTGCCACCAGTCTATCCTACAATGAGCAGTTCTTC	CATSLSYNEQFF
NA	NA	TRBV6-1	TRBJ2-2	TGTGCCAGCAGTGAAACCTCTGGGGAATCCGGGGAGCTGTTTTTT	CASSETSGESGELFF
NA	TRBD1	TRBV11-2	TRBJ2-5	TGTGCCAGCCGGGTTGGACAGGAGGAGACCCAGTACTTC	CASRVGQEETQYF
NA	NA	TRBV7-9	TRBJ2-7	TGTGCCAGCAGCAGTTACGCTGTCTACGAGCAGTACTTC	CASSSYAVYEQYF
NA	NA	TRBV20-1	TRBJ2-3	TGCAGTGCCGCCCTCCCCCCAGATACGCAGTATTTT	CSAALPPDTQYF
NA	NA	TRBV4-3	TRBJ2-3	TGCGCCAGCAGCCAAGATTGGGTTACAGATACGCAGTATTTT	CASSQDWVTDTQYF
few	NA	TRBV27	TRBJ2-7	TGTGCCAGCAGTTACGGGGAGAGCTCCTACGAGCAGTACTTC	CASSYGESSYEQYF